Following are 2 T cell receptor beta chains from one sample sequenced in a study of blood T cell repertoires in COVID-19. Measured with immunoSEQ multiplex PCR; TCRdb has only the in-frame clones, and not every one. The sample has hundreds of thousands of clones, around 84% seen once. The sequenced material came from peripheral blood. Receptor source: an elderly woman with active or convalescent COVID-19.

The rearrangement uses TRBV5-1 and TRBJ1-4; the match to TRBD1 covers 9 bases. This CDR3 spans 14 amino acids. V lost 6 bases, J lost 4 bases, and 4 bases stayed unmatched. The germline gives CDR1 SGHRS, CDR2 YFSETQ. CDR3 sequence (DNA): TGCGCCAGCAAGAACAGGGGGCTTAATGAAAAACTGTTTTTT. It yields the protein CASKNRGLNEKLFF. Supplemented by reference TRBV5-1 and TRBJ1-4, the full variable domain reads KAGVTQTPRYLIKTRGQQVTLSCSPISGHRSVSWYQQTPGQGLQFLFEYFSETQRNKGNFPGRFSGRQFSNSRSEMNVSTLELGDSALYLCASKNRGLNEKLFFGSGTQLSVL.

V is TRBV6-2 or TRBV6-3 and J is TRBJ2-5, with 14 bases aligning to TRBD2. Germline V lookup: CDR1 MNHEY, CDR2 SVGEGT. V trimming: 2 bases; J trimming: 4 bases; junction bases outside the gene matches: 9. The CDR3 spans 18 residues. CDR3 DNA sequence: TGTGCCAGCAGTTACCGACCCGGGACTAGCGGGGGCCGAGAGACCCAGTACTTC. Translating it yields CASSYRPGTSGGRETQYF.